This T cell receptor (beta chain) was observed in a study of blood T cell repertoires in COVID-19. This CDR3 region has 14 residues. Trimming left V 0 bases short and J 2 bases short, with 8 bases between. CDR1 is GTSNPN and CDR2 is SVGIG in the germline V gene (reference sequence). Assay: immunoSEQ multiplex PCR; the TCRdb copy retains only in-frame clones and omits some. The sample shows approximately 80,000 clones, approximately 79% of them seen only once. The sequenced sample was peripheral blood. The source of this sequence is a man between 65 and 79 years old with active or convalescent COVID-19. The V call is TRBV30, the J call TRBJ1-5; no definite D call. CDR3 coding DNA: TGTGCCTGGAGTGTACTTGCGGGCAATCAGCCCCAGCATTTT. It specifies CAWSVLAGNQPQHF. The whole variable domain, filled in from reference TRBV30 and TRBJ1-5, reads SQTIHQWPATLVQPVGSPLSLECTVEGTSNPNLYWYRQAAGRGLQLLFYSVGIGQISSEVPQNLSASRPQDRQFILSSKKLLLSDSGFYLCAWSVLAGNQPQHFGDGTRLSIL.